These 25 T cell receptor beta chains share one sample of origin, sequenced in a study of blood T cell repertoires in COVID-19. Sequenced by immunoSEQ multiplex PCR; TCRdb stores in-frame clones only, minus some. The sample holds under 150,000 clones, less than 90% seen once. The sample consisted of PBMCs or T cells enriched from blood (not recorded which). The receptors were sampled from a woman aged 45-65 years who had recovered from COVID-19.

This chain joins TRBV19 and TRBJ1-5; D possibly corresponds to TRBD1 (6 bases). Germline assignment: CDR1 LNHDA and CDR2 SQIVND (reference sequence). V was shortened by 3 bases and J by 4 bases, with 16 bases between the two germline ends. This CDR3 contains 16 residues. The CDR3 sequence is CASSIGGALGNQPQHF. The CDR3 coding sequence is TGTGCCAGTAGTATTGGGGGGGCCCTTGGGAATCAGCCCCAGCATTTT.

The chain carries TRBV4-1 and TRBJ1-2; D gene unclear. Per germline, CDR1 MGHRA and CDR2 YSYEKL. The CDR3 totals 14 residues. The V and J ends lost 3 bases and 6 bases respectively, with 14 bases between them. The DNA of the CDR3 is TGCGCCAGCAGCCAGAACAGAAGTCCCAATGGCTACACCTTC. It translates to CASSQNRSPNGYTF.

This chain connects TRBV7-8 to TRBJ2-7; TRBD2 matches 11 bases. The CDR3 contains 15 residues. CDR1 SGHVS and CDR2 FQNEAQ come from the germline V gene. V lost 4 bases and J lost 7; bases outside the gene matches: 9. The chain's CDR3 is CASSSGTSGWGEQYF. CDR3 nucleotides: TGTGCCAGCAGCTCCGGGACTAGCGGTTGGGGAGAGCAGTACTTC.

The CDR3 spells CASSPAVPVYSGANVLTF. Here the CDR3 DNA reads TGTGCCAGCTCACCCGCAGTGCCAGTTTATTCTGGGGCCAACGTCCTGACTTTC. The J gene is TRBJ2-6, the V gene TRBV18, with D hard to call. Germline CDR1 reads KGHSH; CDR2 reads LQKENI. The CDR3 spans 18 residues. Trimming took 3 bases from V and 1 from J, leaving 16 bases between them.

The CDR3 here is CASSHTGTQGGELFF. Here the CDR3 DNA reads TGTGCCAGCAGCCATACAGGAACCCAAGGGGGGGAGCTGTTTTTT. The chain carries TRBV9 and TRBJ2-2, with a tentative D call TRBD1 (5 bases). The CDR3 length is 15 residues. The ends were cut back, 4 bases at V and 8 bases at J, with 18 bases in the middle. Germline lookup yields CDR1 SGDLS and CDR2 YYNGEE.

CDR3 amino acids: CASSANGGQTYNEQFF. CDR3 DNA sequence: TGTGCCAGCAGCGCTAATGGGGGACAGACCTACAATGAGCAGTTCTTC. This chain links TRBV21-1 with TRBJ2-1; TRBD1 is the table's D call, not checked against the DNA. TRBV21-1 is a known pseudogene. The CDR3 is 16 amino acids.

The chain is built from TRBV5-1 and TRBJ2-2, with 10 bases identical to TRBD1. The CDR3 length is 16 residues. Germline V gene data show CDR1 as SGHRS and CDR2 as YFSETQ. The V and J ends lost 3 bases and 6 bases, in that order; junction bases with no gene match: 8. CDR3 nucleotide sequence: TGCGCCAGCAGCTCGACAGGGGGCGTAGGCTCCGGGGAGCTGTTTTTT. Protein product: CASSSTGGVGSGELFF.

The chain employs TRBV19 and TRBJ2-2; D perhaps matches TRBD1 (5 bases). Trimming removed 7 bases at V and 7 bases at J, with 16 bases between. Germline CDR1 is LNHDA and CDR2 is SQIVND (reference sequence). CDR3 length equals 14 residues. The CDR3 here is CASTLRGRGGELFF. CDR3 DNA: TGTGCCAGTACCCTAAGGGGTAGGGGCGGGGAGCTGTTTTTT.

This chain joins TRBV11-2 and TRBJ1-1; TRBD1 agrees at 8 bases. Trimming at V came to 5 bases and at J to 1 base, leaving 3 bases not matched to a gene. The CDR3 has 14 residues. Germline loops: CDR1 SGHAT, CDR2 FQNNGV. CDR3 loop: CASSPGQGNTEAFF. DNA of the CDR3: TGTGCCAGCAGCCCTGGACAGGGGAACACTGAAGCTTTCTTT.

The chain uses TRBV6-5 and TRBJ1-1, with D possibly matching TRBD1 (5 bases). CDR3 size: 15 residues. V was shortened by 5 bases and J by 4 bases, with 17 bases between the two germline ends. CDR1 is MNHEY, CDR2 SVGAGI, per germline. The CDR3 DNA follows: TGTGCCAGCAGTAACCTCCCGGGCGGGACCACTGAAGCTTTCTTT. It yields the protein CASSNLPGGTTEAFF.

The CDR3 here is CASSDPDFSGNTIYF. CDR3 DNA sequence: TGTGCCAGCAGTGATCCAGACTTCTCTGGAAACACCATATATTTT. This chain uses TRBV6-1 with TRBJ1-3, with D unclear. Germline values: CDR1 MNHNS, CDR2 SASEGT. The CDR3 is made up of 15 amino acids. V was trimmed by 3 bases and J by 0 bases, leaving 9 bases between them.

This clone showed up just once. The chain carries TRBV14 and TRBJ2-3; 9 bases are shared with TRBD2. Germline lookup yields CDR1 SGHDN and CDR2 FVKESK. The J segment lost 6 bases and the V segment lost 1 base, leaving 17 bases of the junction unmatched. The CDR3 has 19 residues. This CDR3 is CASSQVGGGSGGASDTQYF. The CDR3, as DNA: TGTGCCAGCAGCCAAGTGGGCGGTGGTAGCGGGGGAGCCTCCGATACGCAGTATTTT. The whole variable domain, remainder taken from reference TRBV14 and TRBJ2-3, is EAGVTQFPSHSVIEKGQTVTLRCDPISGHDNLYWYRRVMGKEIKFLLHFVKESKQDESGMPNNRFLAERTGGTYSTLKVQPAELEDSGVYFCASSQVGGGSGGASDTQYFGPGTRLTVL.

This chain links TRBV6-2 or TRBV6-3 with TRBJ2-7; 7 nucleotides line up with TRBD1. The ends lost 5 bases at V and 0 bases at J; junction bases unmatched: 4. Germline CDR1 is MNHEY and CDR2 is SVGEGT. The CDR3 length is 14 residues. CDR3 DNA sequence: TGTGCCAGCAGTCCCCGACAGGGCTCCTACGAGCAGTACTTC. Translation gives CASSPRQGSYEQYF.

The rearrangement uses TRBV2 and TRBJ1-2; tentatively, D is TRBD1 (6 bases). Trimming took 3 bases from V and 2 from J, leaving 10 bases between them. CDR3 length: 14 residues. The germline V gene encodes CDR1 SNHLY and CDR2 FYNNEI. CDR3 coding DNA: TGTGCCAGCAGTGAGATGGACAGAAACTATGGCTACACCTTC. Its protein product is CASSEMDRNYGYTF.

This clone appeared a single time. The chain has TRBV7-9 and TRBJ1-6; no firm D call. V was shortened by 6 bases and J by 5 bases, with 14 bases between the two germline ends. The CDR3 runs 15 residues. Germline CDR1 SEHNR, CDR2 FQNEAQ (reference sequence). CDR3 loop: CASRPLGVNNSPLHF. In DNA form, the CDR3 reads TGTGCCAGCAGGCCGCTCGGAGTCAATAATTCACCCCTCCACTTT.

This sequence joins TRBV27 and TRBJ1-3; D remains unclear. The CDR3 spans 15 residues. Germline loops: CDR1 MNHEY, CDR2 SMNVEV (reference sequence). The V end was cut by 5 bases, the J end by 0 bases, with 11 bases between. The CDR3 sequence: CASSPTVNSGNTIYF. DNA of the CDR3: TGTGCCAGCAGTCCCACAGTGAACTCTGGAAACACCATATATTTT.

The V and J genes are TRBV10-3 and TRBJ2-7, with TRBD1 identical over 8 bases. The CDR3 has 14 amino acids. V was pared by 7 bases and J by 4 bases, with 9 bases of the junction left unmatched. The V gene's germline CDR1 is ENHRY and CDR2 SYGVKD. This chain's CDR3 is CAIMRQGATYEQYF. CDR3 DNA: TGTGCCATCATGAGGCAGGGGGCAACTTACGAGCAGTACTTC.

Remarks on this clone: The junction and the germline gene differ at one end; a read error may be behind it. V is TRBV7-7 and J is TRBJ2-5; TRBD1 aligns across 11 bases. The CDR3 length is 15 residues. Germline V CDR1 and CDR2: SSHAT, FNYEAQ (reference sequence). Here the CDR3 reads CASSVTGTGGETQYF. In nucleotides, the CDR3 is TGTGCTAGCAGCGTTACCGGGACAGGGGGTGAGACCCAGTACTTC.

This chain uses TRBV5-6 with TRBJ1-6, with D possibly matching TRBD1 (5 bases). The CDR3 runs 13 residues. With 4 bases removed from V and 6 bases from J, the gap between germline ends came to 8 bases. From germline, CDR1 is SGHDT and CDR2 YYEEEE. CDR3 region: CASSGQGNSPLHF. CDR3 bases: TGTGCCAGCAGCGGGCAGGGTAATTCACCCCTCCACTTT.

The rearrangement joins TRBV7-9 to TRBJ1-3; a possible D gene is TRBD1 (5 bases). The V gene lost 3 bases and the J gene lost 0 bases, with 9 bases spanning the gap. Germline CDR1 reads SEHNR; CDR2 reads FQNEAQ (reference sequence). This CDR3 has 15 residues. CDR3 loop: CASSLGRDSGNTIYF. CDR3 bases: TGTGCCAGCAGCTTGGGCAGGGACTCTGGAAACACCATATATTTT.

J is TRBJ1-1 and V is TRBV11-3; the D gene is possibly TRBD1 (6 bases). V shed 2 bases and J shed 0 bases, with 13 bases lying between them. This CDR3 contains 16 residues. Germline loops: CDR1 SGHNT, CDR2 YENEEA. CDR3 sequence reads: CASSLRGTFMNTEAFF. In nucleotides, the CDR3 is TGTGCCAGCAGCTTAAGGGGGACATTCATGAACACTGAAGCTTTCTTT.

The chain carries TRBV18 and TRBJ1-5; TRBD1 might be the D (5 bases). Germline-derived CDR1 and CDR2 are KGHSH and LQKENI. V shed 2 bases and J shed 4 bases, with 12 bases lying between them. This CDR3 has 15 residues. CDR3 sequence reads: CASSPSIQGNQPQHF. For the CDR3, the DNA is TGTGCCAGCTCACCATCTATCCAGGGTAATCAGCCCCAGCATTTT.

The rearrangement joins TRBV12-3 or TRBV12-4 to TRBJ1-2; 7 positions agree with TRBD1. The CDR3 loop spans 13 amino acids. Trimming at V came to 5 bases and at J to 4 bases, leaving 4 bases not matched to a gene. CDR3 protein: CASSGTVLYGYTF. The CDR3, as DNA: TGTGCCAGCAGTGGGACAGTTCTCTATGGCTACACCTTC.

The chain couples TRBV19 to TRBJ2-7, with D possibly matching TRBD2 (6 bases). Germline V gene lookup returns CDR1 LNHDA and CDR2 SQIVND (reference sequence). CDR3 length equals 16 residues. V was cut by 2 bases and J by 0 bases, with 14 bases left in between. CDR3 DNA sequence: TGTGCCAGTAGTATAAGGGCTAGCGAAGGCTCCTACGAGCAGTACTTC. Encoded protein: CASSIRASEGSYEQYF.

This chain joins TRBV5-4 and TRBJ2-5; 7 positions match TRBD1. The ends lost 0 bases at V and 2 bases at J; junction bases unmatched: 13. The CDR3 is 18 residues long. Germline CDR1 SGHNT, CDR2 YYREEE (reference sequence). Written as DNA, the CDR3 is TGTGCCAGCAGCTTGGCCTTTGGACCAGGACAGGCACAAGAGACCCAGTACTTC. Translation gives CASSLAFGPGQAQETQYF.